One T cell receptor (beta chain) is described in this entry. Its target antigen remains unknown. There are no base qualities to consult, and no much larger clone falls within one base. This sample is drawn from a study of cytomegalovirus exposure and HLA in healthy donors (dated by TCRdb to 2016 to 2017). For the wider study: An earlier analysis of 587 of the donors reported roughly 300 Gb of sequence data and 117 million unique TCR beta sequences obtained from some 170 million T cells. An early release covering about 600 HLA-typed donors comprised about 300 gigabases of sequencing data and approximately 85 million unique TCR sequences. Of the roughly 410 genotyped donors, 75% to 85% were placed in the genetic ancestry cluster associated with self-reported Caucasian donors. The study aimed to test whether cataloging public T cell receptors could reveal signatures of past pathogen exposure. The study used immunosequencing to profile the T cell repertoires of 666 subjects and linked those repertoires to cytomegalovirus serostatus. Besides the first cohort of about 730 subjects, a separate validation cohort made up of 120 or so different subjects was used. To predict cytomegalovirus infection status, the study brought together high-throughput TCR immunosequencing, statistical association of individual TCRs with disease status, and machine learning. A later analysis re-examined previously published TCR beta repertoires from roughly 720 donors and added high-resolution HLA genotyping to investigate patterns of TCR occurrence. Rather than using new phenotypic data, the later analysis identified candidate immune exposures from TCR beta sequences and from how often those sequences occurred across donors. An earlier analysis of several hundred of the donors used high-throughput TCR beta sequencing to judge whether each TCR beta V gene segment behaved as functional or pseudogenic. Alongside the repertoire data, information on donor age, sex, ethnicity and CMV serostatus was compiled. A later genetic analysis took genome-wide SNP genotypes for about three fifths of the roughly 700 donors and used that subset as a discovery cohort. All discovery cohort repertoires had been generated using a single sequencing platform. HLA typing included class I and class II loci at four-digit resolution. Typing coverage differed by locus: A, B, C, DRB1 and DQB1 were typed in roughly 620-640 donors, DQA1 in approximately 520, DPA1 in 606, and DPB1 in approximately 450. About five DR-DQ haplotypes were handled as single units for association and clustering, since linkage in the cohort was strong. Across some 400 genotyped donors of the cohort, an average of roughly 200,000 unique TCR beta nucleotide sequences per donor were sequenced, and roughly 20% of those sequences were non-productive.

Receptor libraries were prepared by the immunoSEQ multiplex PCR assay. The multiplex PCR relied on a mix of 60 forward primers for TCR Vbeta segments and 13 reverse primers for TCR Jbeta segments. The CDR3 region of rearranged TCR beta genes was amplified from genomic DNA by a multiplex PCR assay. The Illumina HiSeq System was used to sequence the amplified TCR beta libraries as 87-base-pair reads. Concerning the study's data processing: A later analysis counted about 82 million unique TCR beta chains across the 690 or so repertoires, and around 12 million of these chains were shared by at least two donors. A nearest-neighbor algorithm error-corrected the raw reads and collapsed the reads into unique sequences, merging closely related sequences to remove PCR and sequencing errors. Alignment of CDR3 sequences to IMGT reference sequences was used to assign V, D and J gene segments. For a sequence to be retained, at least a six-nucleotide match to both a V gene segment and a J gene segment was required. Rearrangements were classified as productive when the CDR3 lacked stop codons and remained in frame with V and J, and all other rearrangements were classified as non-productive. CDR3 was defined according to IMGT convention as the region running from the second conserved V-encoded cysteine to the conserved J-encoded phenylalanine. Sequences without an unambiguous match to a single V gene segment were excluded from the earlier analysis of several hundred of the donors. In an earlier analysis of 587 of the donors, V segments were called functional above 56.7% productive rearrangements and were called segregating when the between-donor standard deviation exceeded 5%. A statistical classification framework was built to diagnose cytomegalovirus status from the catalog of TCR beta chain sequences. A later analysis assigned V and J genes by comparing TCR nucleotide sequences with IMGT/GENE-DB human TR gene sequences. The TCRdist pipeline was used in a later analysis to assign CDR3 sequences and most-parsimonious VDJ recombination scenarios. In a later analysis, each TCR beta chain was defined by its CDR3 amino acid sequence together with its V-gene family, and reads without a unique V-gene family were excluded. To address suspected cross-contamination and a sequencing artifact, a later analysis removed over 500 highly shared, low-generation-probability nucleotide sequences. In a later analysis, a clonal expansion index for each public chain was calculated from normalized within-repertoire ranks of inferred template counts. In a later analysis, generation probabilities were computed with a VDJ recombination model fitted to out-of-frame rearrangements, and the resulting probabilities were checked against IGoR. A later analysis scored TCR-TCR, TCR-HLA and TCR-CMV co-occurrence with hypergeometric tests, applying a repertoire-size bias correction to TCR pairs. False discovery rates were estimated in a later analysis by permuting HLA or CMV assignments 20 times. A later analysis grouped co-occurring TCRs with DBSCAN, adding TCRdist sequence similarity when clustering within HLA-allele-positive subsets. Repertoires with fewer than 30,000 or more than 120,000 public chains, plus five repertoires with anomalous nucleotide sharing, were excluded from co-occurrence clustering. TCRdb stores this immuneACCESS table with in-frame sequences only. Part of the clones is absent; in the studies checked, under half of the shortfall reflects unresolved V genes, and no reason is known for the rest. The D gene and trimming were derived from the DNA, and the V and J assignments and clone size from that table. In all, the sample holds approximately 210,000 clones, and under 85% of those were seen once. The leading ten clones occupy 10% of the sample.

Trimmed from V: 6 bases; trimmed from J: 0 bases; junction bases lacking a gene match: 14. CDR1 and CDR2 are drawn from the germline V gene: SGHTA, FQGTGA. The CDR3 spans 19 residues, from the cysteine through the phenylalanine. The kept DNA is CDR3 alone, 57 bases in frame from the first base. The cohort comprised 710 or so healthy bone marrow donors. Cohort members were all nominally healthy when sampled, although unrecorded immune exposures were likely present. The donor tested CMV seropositive and was one of the 289 seropositive cohort members. Every donor gave a peripheral blood sample, and the peripheral blood mononuclear cells from that sample were used for TCR beta sequencing. Genomic DNA was extracted from the blood cell samples with the Qiagen DNeasy Blood Extraction Kit. General conclusions and limits of the study: In a later analysis, HLA-associated TCR beta chains showed more clonal expansion and lower generation probabilities than non-associated chains that were equally common. Because HLA typing was unavailable for some donors at each locus, only the typed subset was used in association tests. When HLA alleles, especially DR and DQ, strongly co-occurred, TCR associations were difficult to assign to individual alleles. V-gene and J-gene trimming of TCR beta chains was associated with a missense DCLRE1C variant in a later genetic analysis, and the association was replicated in an independent cohort. A further reported finding was that TCR beta sequences accurately predicted the HLA-A and HLA-B alleles for most subjects in the first cohort. In vitro tests confirmed that a few of the cytomegalovirus-associated TCR beta chains recognize cytomegalovirus antigens. The earlier analysis of about 600 of the donors excluded approximately 15 rarely observed V segments, including chromosome 9 orphons, because counts were too low. Specific HLA alleles were associated with 15,000 to 20,000 TCR beta sequences at a false discovery rate of 0.05 in a later analysis. It was suggested by the authors that the approach could potentially be generalized to other disease states and immunological phenotypes. In both the original and validation cohorts, the classifier was reported to diagnose cytomegalovirus status with high specificity and sensitivity. According to a later analysis, TCR association rates differed among HLA loci, with DRB1 alleles showing the most associated TCRs and HLA-C alleles showing the fewest. According to a later analysis, parvovirus B19, influenza, CMV and Epstein-Barr virus appeared linked to several top co-occurrence clusters. A later analysis found that most CMV-associated TCR beta chains appeared HLA-restricted, with HLA associations seemingly driven largely by CMV exposure. Linkage disequilibrium might explain the correlated functional status among segregating V segments, but an unknown experimental factor could not be excluded. While some public TCRs were present in many individuals, most TCR sequences turned up only very rarely across donors. Because the 87-base-pair reads could not distinguish some IMGT-functional V segments, including TRBV6-2 and TRBV6-3, those segments were excluded. A cluster of highly shared sequence variants was judged likely to represent a technical artifact of the sequencing pipeline. Compared with the roughly 720-donor mean, donors in an Asian-associated ancestry cluster had fewer N-insertions in productive TCRs, according to a later genetic analysis. In an earlier analysis of some 550 of the donors, most TCR beta V segments were observed in productive rearrangements about 90% or about 30% of the time, broadly matching IMGT annotations. The study listed approximately 150 TCR beta chains as associated with cytomegalovirus. The only immune exposure information available for the cohort was CMV serostatus. This cohort had only TCR beta chains sequenced, and the lack of alpha or paired-chain data limited which features could be detected. Sequencing depth was assumed to be roughly uniform across donors in the presence/absence analyses, though that assumption may not hold.

The rearrangement combines TRBV7-3 with TRBJ2-6, with TRBD1 identical over 7 junction bases. This receptor was taken from a woman in her forties or fifties in good health and CMV-seropositive. The sequenced sample consisted of PBMCs. The CDR3 corresponds to CASSRQPGQRFSGANVLTF. The DNA sequence follows: TGTGCCAGCAGTCGCCAACCGGGACAGCGATTCTCTGGGGCCAACGTCCTGACTTTC.